Below, 27 T cell receptor beta chains from the same sample are listed, as sequenced in a study of blood T cell repertoires in COVID-19. Here immunoSEQ multiplex PCR was the method, and the copy in TCRdb shows in-frame clones only, minus some. The sample consists of approximately 210,000 clones, over 70% of them appearing once. Sequencing input: peripheral blood. These receptors came from a woman in her forties or fifties with acute or convalescent COVID-19.

DNA for the CDR3: TGTGCCATCAGGGATGGACAGGGTGGTGAAAAACTGTTTTTT. It encodes CAIRDGQGGEKLFF. The chain recombines TRBV10-3 with TRBJ1-4, with 8 bases that match TRBD1. The ends lost 6 bases at V and 7 bases at J; junction bases unmatched: 7. Germline CDR1 reads ENHRY; CDR2 reads SYGVKD. This CDR3 comprises 14 residues.

V gene TRBV28 combines with J gene TRBJ1-2; tentative D call: TRBD1 (6 bases). Trimming shortened V by 2 bases and J by 6 bases, and 10 bases separated the two germline ends. From germline, CDR1 is MDHEN and CDR2 SYDVKM. CDR3 length: 13 residues. The CDR3 loop is CASSLRDTNGYTF. The DNA for the CDR3 is TGTGCCAGCAGTTTACGGGACACTAATGGCTACACCTTC.

This sequence joins TRBV29-1 and TRBJ2-1; 9 bases agree with TRBD1. CDR3 length equals 15 residues. V lost 4 bases to trimming and J lost 1 base; unmatched junction nucleotides: 5. The germline V gene encodes CDR1 SQVTM and CDR2 ANQGSEA. The CDR3 DNA follows: TGCAGCGTTGTCTCGGACAGGGGTTCCTACAATGAGCAGTTCTTC. Translation gives CSVVSDRGSYNEQFF.

V and J are TRBV7-2 and TRBJ1-5, with a possible D match to TRBD1 (5 bases). Germline V CDR1 and CDR2: SGHTA, FQGNSA. Trimming stripped 3 bases from V and 6 bases from J, with 18 bases between. CDR3 length: 16 residues. CDR3 coding DNA: TGTGCCAGCAGCTTTAGCAGTTCAGGGTTCGTTCAGCCCCAGCATTTT. Its translation is CASSFSSSGFVQPQHF.

In this sample, this clone turned up once. The rearrangement links TRBV4-1 to TRBJ2-4; perhaps TRBD1 as D (6 bases). The CDR3 sequence is 16 residues long. With 0 bases removed from V and 8 bases from J, the gap between germline ends came to 17 bases. Germline assignment: CDR1 MGHRA and CDR2 YSYEKL. The CDR3 loop reads CASSQDPPPTGDIQYF. The CDR3 nucleotides are TGCGCCAGCAGCCAAGACCCCCCGCCGACAGGCGACATTCAGTACTTC.

J is TRBJ1-4 and V is TRBV28; 10 positions match TRBD1. CDR3 length: 14 residues. Germline-derived CDR1 and CDR2 are MDHEN and SYDVKM. The V gene end was trimmed by 5 bases and the J gene end by 6 bases; junction bases not matched to a gene: 3. CDR3 residues: CASSMDRGDEKLFF. The DNA for the CDR3 is TGTGCCAGCAGTATGGACAGGGGGGATGAAAAACTGTTTTTT. The variable domain in full, with the rest retrieved from reference TRBV28 and TRBJ1-4, is DVKVTQSSRYLVKRTGEKVFLECVQDMDHENMFWYRQDPGLGLRLIYFSYDVKMKEKGDIPEGYSVSREKKERFSLILESASTNQTSMYLCASSMDRGDEKLFFGSGTQLSVL.

The genes are TRBV6-1 and TRBJ1-1, with 11 bases fitting TRBD1. Germline values: CDR1 MNHNS, CDR2 SASEGT. This CDR3 contains 16 residues. The V gene end was trimmed by 4 bases and the J gene end by 6 bases; junction bases not matched to a gene: 10. The CDR3 here is CASSAGQGAEWSEAFF. CDR3 in DNA: TGTGCCAGCAGTGCCGGACAGGGGGCTGAGTGGTCTGAAGCTTTCTTT.

The chain employs TRBV4-1 and TRBJ1-2, with unresolved D. The ends were cut back, 0 bases at V and 4 bases at J, with 9 bases in the middle. Per the germline V gene, CDR1 is MGHRA and CDR2 is YSYEKL. The CDR3 covers 14 residues. The CDR3 reads CASSQDATFYGYTF. For the CDR3, the DNA is TGCGCCAGCAGCCAAGATGCAACATTCTATGGCTACACCTTC.

The rearrangement uses TRBV5-6 and TRBJ2-7; TRBD2 matches 13 bases. The germline V gene encodes CDR1 SGHDT and CDR2 YYEEEE. CDR3 size: 18 residues. The trim removed 2 bases at V and 5 bases at J, leaving 13 bases unmatched. The CDR3 here is CASSLTGTSGTKEDEQYF. CDR3 bases: TGTGCCAGCAGCTTAACAGGGACTAGCGGGACTAAGGAGGACGAGCAGTACTTC.

This chain joins TRBV9 and TRBJ1-1; D remains ambiguous. The CDR3 extends over 13 amino acids. Trimming cost V 1 base and J 1 base, with 5 bases left between them. The germline gives CDR1 SGDLS, CDR2 YYNGEE. CDR3 bases: TGTGCCAGCAGCGTAATCGGGAACACTGAAGCTTTCTTT. This sequence encodes CASSVIGNTEAFF.

This clone was seen once. This sequence joins TRBV10-2 and TRBJ2-5; TRBD2 aligns across 7 bases. Trimming took 7 bases from V and 4 from J; bases not matched to a gene: 12. Germline lookup yields CDR1 WSHSY and CDR2 SAAADI. CDR3 length: 15 amino acids. CDR3 in amino acids: CASKGGRERGETQYF. In nucleotides, the CDR3 is TGCGCCAGCAAGGGTGGGCGGGAGAGGGGAGAGACCCAGTACTTC.

The CDR3 DNA is TGTGCCAGCAGCTCGCGGACTAGCGGGAGGGCTGGAGAGCAGTACTTC. This gives the protein CASSSRTSGRAGEQYF. The chain recombines TRBV9 with TRBJ2-7, with TRBD2 identical over 15 bases. The CDR3 loop spans 16 amino acids. Trimming at V came to 4 bases and at J to 7 bases, leaving 9 bases not matched to a gene. Germline V gene lookup returns CDR1 SGDLS and CDR2 YYNGEE.

The CDR3: CASSVEGSYGYTF. The CDR3 coding sequence is TGTGCCAGCAGCGTTGAGGGAAGCTATGGCTACACCTTC. This chain joins TRBV9 and TRBJ1-2; D is ambiguous. Trimming took 2 bases from V and 4 from J, leaving 9 bases between them. The CDR3 is made up of 13 amino acids. Germline loops: CDR1 SGDLS, CDR2 YYNGEE.

CDR3 bases: TGTGCCAGCAGTGTTGGACAGGGGGCGAGGGCTTTCTTT. Its translation is CASSVGQGARAFF. The V call is TRBV6-4, the J call TRBJ1-1; TRBD1 aligns across 11 bases. The V and J ends lost 4 bases and 11 bases, in that order; junction bases with no gene match: 6. Per germline, CDR1 MRHNA and CDR2 SNTAGT. This CDR3 region has 13 residues.

The chain combines TRBV5-4 with TRBJ2-7, with 11 bases identical to TRBD1. V lost 4 bases to trimming and J lost 7 bases; unmatched junction nucleotides: 7. CDR1 is SGHNT and CDR2 is YYREEE in the germline V gene (reference sequence). The length of the CDR3 is 14 residues. CDR3 bases: TGTGCCAGCAGCCCCGGACAGGGGGCGAGAGAGCAGTACTTC. It is translated as CASSPGQGAREQYF.

The chain joins TRBV10-2 to TRBJ2-1; TRBD1 matches at 8 bases. The CDR3 contains 14 residues. Trimming cost V 5 bases and J 6 bases; bases outside gene matches: 6. CDR1 is WSHSY, CDR2 SAAADI, per germline. The CDR3 coding sequence is TGCGCCAGCAGTACGTCCACAGGGGGCAATGAGCAGTTCTTC. It translates to CASSTSTGGNEQFF.

V gene TRBV5-6 combines with J gene TRBJ2-1; 10 bases line up with TRBD2. J lost 6 bases, V lost 2 bases, and 8 bases had no gene match. The V gene's germline CDR1 is SGHDT and CDR2 YYEEEE. This CDR3 has 16 amino acids. CDR3 in DNA: TGTGCCAGCAGCTTACGCCCCCTAGCGGGAGTCAATGAGCAGTTCTTC. It codes for CASSLRPLAGVNEQFF.

The V and J genes are TRBV7-9 and TRBJ2-7, with 11 positions matching TRBD2. The CDR3 sequence is 13 residues long. CDR1 and CDR2 (germline): SEHNR, FQNEAQ (reference sequence). J was trimmed by 6 bases and V by 5 bases; bases with no gene match: 3. This chain's CDR3 is CASSEGLAGEQYF. The CDR3 nucleotides read TGTGCCAGCAGCGAAGGACTAGCGGGCGAGCAGTACTTC.

This chain joins TRBV4-1 and TRBJ1-5; unclear D gene. Between the trimmed V and J ends, which lost 4 bases and 3 bases, there was a span of 13 bases. The CDR3 spans 15 residues. Germline V lookup: CDR1 MGHRA, CDR2 YSYEKL. The CDR3 DNA reads as TGCGCCAGCAGCCCGACGGACTTGGACAATCAGCCCCAGCATTTT. Its protein is CASSPTDLDNQPQHF.

The chain couples TRBV30 to TRBJ1-3, with a weak D call TRBD1 (5 bases). Germline assignment: CDR1 GTSNPN and CDR2 SVGIG (reference sequence). This CDR3 comprises 13 residues. V was trimmed by 5 bases and J by 7 bases, leaving 15 bases between them. CDR3 residues: CAWERQYLNTIYF. The CDR3 DNA reads TGTGCCTGGGAAAGACAGTACCTGAACACCATATATTTT.

This rearrangement joins TRBV9 to TRBJ2-7; 13 bases align to TRBD2. Germline V gene data show CDR1 as SGDLS and CDR2 as YYNGEE. Trimming took 1 base from V and 5 from J; bases not matched to a gene: 3. The CDR3 is made up of 15 amino acids. CDR3 sequence reads: CASSVSGLAGNEQYF. CDR3 DNA sequence: TGTGCCAGCAGCGTATCGGGACTAGCGGGAAACGAGCAGTACTTC. The complete variable domain, with remaining parts taken from reference TRBV9 and TRBJ2-7, reads DSGVTQTPKHLITATGQRVTLRCSPRSGDLSVYWYQQSLDQGLQFLIQYYNGEERAKGNILERFSAQQFPDLHSELNLSSLELGDSALYFCASSVSGLAGNEQYFGPGTRLTVT.

The gene calls are TRBV27 and TRBJ1-2; D is unclear. V lost 3 bases and J 2 bases, leaving 13 bases between the germline ends. The germline CDR1 and CDR2 sequences are MNHEY and SMNVEV (reference sequence). The CDR3 spans 15 residues. The CDR3 reads CASSFVAEPNYGYTF. The CDR3 coding sequence is TGTGCCAGCAGTTTTGTAGCAGAACCCAACTATGGCTACACCTTC.

The V call is TRBV5-1, the J call TRBJ2-5, with D possibly being TRBD1 (5 bases). V was shortened by 1 base and J by 2 bases, with 9 bases between the two germline ends. Germline V gene lookup returns CDR1 SGHRS and CDR2 YFSETQ. The CDR3 has 14 residues. CDR3 in amino acids: CASSLQGAQETQYF. The CDR3 nucleotides read TGCGCCAGCAGCTTGCAGGGCGCGCAAGAGACCCAGTACTTC.

The V gene is TRBV7-2, the J gene TRBJ2-3; 9 nucleotides match TRBD2. Trimming at V came to 1 base and at J to 2 bases, leaving 10 bases not matched to a gene. The length of the CDR3 is 18 residues. In germline, CDR1 is SGHTA, CDR2 FQGNSA. The CDR3, as DNA: TGTGCCAGCAGCTTAGGAGGGGGAGGCGGGAGGGCCACAGATACGCAGTATTTT. Its translation is CASSLGGGGGRATDTQYF.

This clone was seen a handful of times. V and J are TRBV28 and TRBJ2-1, with TRBD2 identical over 7 bases. Germline CDR1 and CDR2: MDHEN and SYDVKM. With V trimmed by 6 bases and J by 15 bases, 11 bases remained unmatched. This CDR3 region has 12 residues. The CDR3 is CASSGTGRTRFF. The CDR3 DNA reads TGTGCCAGCAGCGGAACAGGCCGGACTAGGTTCTTC.

A few counts support this clone. This rearrangement joins TRBV5-4 to TRBJ1-6, with 7 bases fitting TRBD1. Trimming cost V 4 bases and J 10 bases; bases outside gene matches: 11. The CDR3 extends over 15 amino acids. Germline loops: CDR1 SGHNT, CDR2 YYREEE (reference sequence). CDR3 loop: CASSVDRPPQSPLHF. The CDR3 DNA follows: TGTGCCAGCAGCGTGGACAGGCCACCACAGTCACCCCTCCACTTT.

The genes are TRBV25-1 and TRBJ1-2; 7 positions match TRBD1. V shed 7 bases, J shed 6 bases, and the junction held 11 bases outside the gene matches. The CDR3 runs to 14 residues. Germline loops: CDR1 MGHDK, CDR2 SYGVNS. The CDR3 DNA follows: TGTGCCAGCAACACGGAGGGGGCGCAGGATGGCTACACCTTC. This codes for CASNTEGAQDGYTF.